The rows below give T cell receptor beta chains drawn from one sample of a study of CD8 T cells in Susac syndrome. TCRdb fed the immunoSEQ multiplex PCR reads into MiXCR, producing one record per CDR3 protein. This sample carries approximately 180,000 distinct CDR3 sequences, roughly 95% of them seen once, and the ten largest clones take approximately 0.09%. The material sequenced was CD4+ T cells from PBMCs. The receptors were gathered from a human donor with multiple sclerosis. The CDR3 runs from the conserved cysteine through the conserved F or W. D genes are given only for firm matches. Only part of the rows carry a size: once, few, many, or a class if the clone is expanded.

J: TRBJ1-6; D: NA; size: NA; V: TRBV20-1; DNA: TGCAGTGCCCCTTCGGTGGGGGCACCCCTCCACTTT; CDR3: CSAPSVGAPLHF
J: TRBJ1-2; D: NA; size: NA; V: TRBV20-1; DNA: TGCAGTGCTAGTTTCGGCGGCTACACCTTC; CDR3: CSASFGGYTF
J: TRBJ2-5; D: NA; size: NA; V: TRBV18; DNA: TGTGCCAGCTCTTCGTACCAAGAGACCCAGTACTTC; CDR3: CASSSYQETQYF
J: TRBJ2-1; D: TRBD1; size: NA; V: TRBV7-6; DNA: TGTGCCAGCAGCCCCCGGACAGGCTCTAATGAGCAGTTCTTC; CDR3: CASSPRTGSNEQFF
J: TRBJ2-3; D: NA; size: NA; V: TRBV2; DNA: TGTGCCAGCACGGGGGCGCAGGAAGATACGCAGTATTTT; CDR3: CASTGAQEDTQYF
J: TRBJ1-2; D: NA; size: NA; V: TRBV13; DNA: TGTGCCAGCAGCCGAGGTCCAGGGGACGACTATGGCTACACCTTC; CDR3: CASSRGPGDDYGYTF
J: TRBJ2-4; D: TRBD2; size: NA; V: TRBV3-1; DNA: TGTGCCAGCAGCCAAGCCGGGAGGATTGGCAAAAACATTCAGTACTTC; CDR3: CASSQAGRIGKNIQYF
J: TRBJ2-7; D: TRBD1; size: NA; V: TRBV30; DNA: TGTGCCTGGAGTGTCCAGGGGGCCTACGAGCAGTACTTC; CDR3: CAWSVQGAYEQYF
J: TRBJ2-5; D: NA; size: NA; V: TRBV9; DNA: TGTGCCAGCAGCGTTGCGGCGGGCTACCAAGAGACCCAGTACTTC; CDR3: CASSVAAGYQETQYF
J: TRBJ2-7; D: NA; size: NA; V: TRBV18; DNA: TGTGCCAGCTCACCACCGTACGAGAGCTCCTACGAGCAGTACTTC; CDR3: CASSPPYESSYEQYF
J: TRBJ2-1; D: NA; size: NA; V: TRBV3-1; DNA: TGTGCCAGCAGCCAAGCCCAGGGGGGGAGGCTGGTCTTC; CDR3: CASSQAQGGRLVF
J: TRBJ2-1; D: NA; size: once; V: TRBV5-6; DNA: TGTGCCAGCAGCCAGCCCCGGACTGATGAGCAGTTCTTC; CDR3: CASSQPRTDEQFF
J: TRBJ1-1; D: NA; size: NA; V: TRBV2; DNA: TGTGCCAGCAGTGAACCGCTTCACACCGAATTCGTTAAACAGGGAGGGGTGAACACTGAAGCTTTCTTT; CDR3: CASSEPLHTEFVKQGGVNTEAFF
J: TRBJ2-5; D: NA; size: NA; V: TRBV12-3/TRBV12-4; DNA: TGTGCCAGCAGGCCGGGCAGTAAAGAGACCCAGTACTTC; CDR3: CASRPGSKETQYF
J: TRBJ2-3; D: NA; size: NA; V: TRBV20-1; DNA: TGCAGTGCTAGAGTGGCGGGACGATACACAGATACGCAGTATTTT; CDR3: CSARVAGRYTDTQYF
J: TRBJ1-1; D: TRBD1; size: few; V: TRBV20-1; DNA: TGCAGTGCTAGGACAGGGGGCACTGAAGCTTTCTTT; CDR3: CSARTGGTEAFF
J: TRBJ2-7; D: TRBD2; size: NA; V: TRBV20-1; DNA: TGCAGTGCTGGGGATTTTCCGGGACTAATTTCCTACGAGCAGTACTTC; CDR3: CSAGDFPGLISYEQYF
J: TRBJ1-1; D: NA; size: once; V: TRBV20-1; DNA: TGCAGTGCTAGAGCCCAGGAGAGTGAAGCTTTCTTT; CDR3: CSARAQESEAFF
J: TRBJ1-6; D: NA; size: NA; V: TRBV3-1; DNA: TGTGCCAGCAGCCAGCGGGACCCCCGAATTATCCATTCACCCCTCCACTTT; CDR3: CASSQRDPRIIHSPLHF
J: TRBJ1-1; D: NA; size: NA; V: TRBV29-1; DNA: TGCAGTTTCGTGGGGTTGGGAGAAGCTTTCTTT; CDR3: CSFVGLGEAFF
J: TRBJ2-7; D: NA; size: NA; V: TRBV9; DNA: TGTGCCAGCAGCGCGAGGGCAGGGAGCTCCTACGAGCAGTACTTC; CDR3: CASSARAGSSYEQYF
J: TRBJ1-1; D: NA; size: NA; V: TRBV6-1; DNA: TGTGCCAGCAGGGAAGGTTACACTGAAGCTTTCTTT; CDR3: CASREGYTEAFF
J: TRBJ2-4; D: NA; size: NA; V: TRBV6-2/TRBV6-3; DNA: TGTGCCAGCAGATACCGGGACACTAAAAACATTCAGTACTTC; CDR3: CASRYRDTKNIQYF
J: TRBJ2-6; D: NA; size: NA; V: TRBV12-3/TRBV12-4; DNA: TGTGCCAGCACCTCCGGACAGTCTGGGGCCAACGTCCTGACTTTC; CDR3: CASTSGQSGANVLTF
J: TRBJ2-1; D: NA; size: NA; V: TRBV19; DNA: TGTGCCAGTAGTATCCTGACTGGGGAAAAGTTCTTC; CDR3: CASSILTGEKFF
J: TRBJ1-1; D: NA; size: NA; V: TRBV5-4; DNA: TGTGCCAGCAACGATCAGGCCAGGCGGGAAACTGAAGCTTTCTTT; CDR3: CASNDQARRETEAFF
J: TRBJ2-7; D: NA; size: NA; V: TRBV30; DNA: TGTGCCTGGAGCCCCGGGTCCCACTCCTACGAGCAGTACTTC; CDR3: CAWSPGSHSYEQYF
J: TRBJ2-6; D: NA; size: NA; V: TRBV29-1; DNA: TGCAGCGTTGTTGGATCCGGGGCCAACGTCCTGACTTTC; CDR3: CSVVGSGANVLTF
J: TRBJ2-1; D: NA; size: once; V: TRBV4-1; DNA: TGCGCCAGCAGCCAAGCTACAGGGAGTGTCCCCTACAATGAGCAGTTCTTC; CDR3: CASSQATGSVPYNEQFF
J: TRBJ1-4; D: TRBD1; size: NA; V: TRBV29-1; DNA: TGCAGCGTGCCCGAGGGTAGGACAGGGGGAGAAAAACTGTTTTTT; CDR3: CSVPEGRTGGEKLFF
J: TRBJ2-6; D: NA; size: NA; V: TRBV6-6; DNA: TGTGCCAGCAGTTACTCGATGGAGGGGACCTACGTCCTGACTTTC; CDR3: CASSYSMEGTYVLTF
J: TRBJ1-1; D: TRBD1; size: NA; V: TRBV29-1; DNA: TGCAGCGCCTGGGACAGCACTGAAGCTTTCTTT; CDR3: CSAWDSTEAFF
J: TRBJ1-2; D: TRBD1; size: NA; V: TRBV9; DNA: TGTGCCAGCAGCCCAACAGGGGGGGCGGAAGGCTACACCTTC; CDR3: CASSPTGGAEGYTF
J: TRBJ1-5; D: NA; size: NA; V: TRBV3-1; DNA: TGTGCCAGCAGCCAAGATACGGTAAATCAGCCCCAGCATTTT; CDR3: CASSQDTVNQPQHF
J: TRBJ1-2; D: NA; size: once; V: TRBV27; DNA: TGTGCCAGCAGGGGCCCCTCAGGGGTGGATGGCTACACCTTC; CDR3: CASRGPSGVDGYTF
J: TRBJ1-1; D: TRBD1; size: NA; V: TRBV7-9; DNA: TGTGCCAGCAGCCTAGACAGGGTTTTTCGGACTGAAGCTTTCTTT; CDR3: CASSLDRVFRTEAFF
J: TRBJ1-2; D: NA; size: NA; V: TRBV10-3; DNA: TGTGCCATCAGTGACGGCGGGGCTGTAGGCTACACCTTC; CDR3: CAISDGGAVGYTF
J: TRBJ2-5; D: NA; size: NA; V: TRBV27; DNA: TGTGCCAGCAGTCCTCTGAGGGGGGAGACCCAGTACTTC; CDR3: CASSPLRGETQYF
J: TRBJ1-2; D: NA; size: once; V: TRBV23-1; DNA: TGCGCCAGCAGTCAGTTCAGGGATGACTATGGCTACACCTTC; CDR3: CASSQFRDDYGYTF
J: TRBJ2-7; D: NA; size: NA; V: TRBV30; DNA: TGTGCCTGGAGTGCATTGTTGGGTCGCTACGAGCAGTACTTC; CDR3: CAWSALLGRYEQYF
J: TRBJ1-2; D: NA; size: NA; V: TRBV29-1; DNA: TGCAGCCACTCATCGGGCGGAGGCTACACCTTC; CDR3: CSHSSGGGYTF
J: TRBJ1-2; D: NA; size: NA; V: TRBV30; DNA: TGTGCCTGGAGTGTACGAATGGGGAACTATGGCTACACCTTC; CDR3: CAWSVRMGNYGYTF
J: TRBJ1-3; D: TRBD1; size: NA; V: TRBV30; DNA: TGTGCCTGGGGTTGGGACAGTGGAAACACCATATATTTT; CDR3: CAWGWDSGNTIYF
J: TRBJ1-4; D: TRBD1; size: NA; V: TRBV9; DNA: TGTGCCAGCAGCTTAACCGGGACAGGGAACGAAAAACTGTTTTTT; CDR3: CASSLTGTGNEKLFF
J: TRBJ1-1; D: NA; size: NA; V: TRBV5-1; DNA: TGCGCCAGTACAACAGGACACCTGAACACTGAAGCTTTCTTT; CDR3: CASTTGHLNTEAFF
J: TRBJ2-5; D: NA; size: NA; V: TRBV2; DNA: TGTGCCAGCCTCCGCGGGATCCAAGAGACCCAGTACTTC; CDR3: CASLRGIQETQYF
J: TRBJ2-1; D: TRBD1; size: NA; V: TRBV29-1; DNA: TGCAGCGGCAGGGAGACAGGGATCAATGAGCAGTTCTTC; CDR3: CSGRETGINEQFF
J: TRBJ2-3; D: NA; size: once; V: TRBV15; DNA: TGTGCCACCAGCAGAGATCCCACAGATACGCAGTATTTT; CDR3: CATSRDPTDTQYF
J: TRBJ1-1; D: TRBD1; size: NA; V: TRBV5-4; DNA: TGTGCCAGCAGCTTTCCGGGACAGGGGACGAACACTGAGGCTTTCTTT; CDR3: CASSFPGQGTNTEAFF
J: TRBJ2-3; D: NA; size: NA; V: TRBV12-3/TRBV12-4; DNA: TGTGCCAGCAGTCTCCACGGTACAGATACGCAGTATTTT; CDR3: CASSLHGTDTQYF
J: TRBJ2-3; D: TRBD2; size: NA; V: TRBV6-5; DNA: TGTGCCAGCAGTTACCCGCAAAGACTAGCGGGGGCGTATACGCAGTATTTT; CDR3: CASSYPQRLAGAYTQYF
J: TRBJ2-7; D: NA; size: once; V: TRBV5-1; DNA: TGCGCCAGCAGCTTCGGGGGGCGCGATTACGAGCAGTACTTC; CDR3: CASSFGGRDYEQYF
J: TRBJ2-1; D: NA; size: NA; V: TRBV5-4; DNA: TGTGCCAGCAGCTTGAATATGGGATTTGAGCAGTTCTTC; CDR3: CASSLNMGFEQFF
J: TRBJ1-2; D: NA; size: NA; V: TRBV9; DNA: TGTGCCAGCAGCCCAGAAGTTCAGGCCGCTACTTATGGCTACACCTTC; CDR3: CASSPEVQAATYGYTF
J: TRBJ1-2; D: NA; size: once; V: TRBV20-1; DNA: TGCAGTGCTAGGAACAGAAACTATGGCTACACCTTC; CDR3: CSARNRNYGYTF
J: TRBJ1-1; D: TRBD1; size: NA; V: TRBV29-1; DNA: TGCAGCGTTGAAGATAGGGGAGACAGGGCTGGGACTGAAGCTTTCTTT; CDR3: CSVEDRGDRAGTEAFF
J: TRBJ1-2; D: TRBD1; size: NA; V: TRBV7-2; DNA: TGTGCCAGCAGCTTAGCGGGGACAGGGGACTATGGCTACACCTTC; CDR3: CASSLAGTGDYGYTF
J: TRBJ1-6; D: TRBD1; size: NA; V: TRBV7-2; DNA: TGTGCCAGCATCGACAGGGCCTACGCCCCTAATTCACCCCTCCACTTT; CDR3: CASIDRAYAPNSPLHF
J: TRBJ2-1; D: NA; size: NA; V: TRBV11-2; DNA: TGTGCCAGCAGCTTAGATAGGACCGAGCAGTTCTTC; CDR3: CASSLDRTEQFF
J: TRBJ2-7; D: NA; size: NA; V: TRBV20-1; DNA: TGCAGTGCTACCCCGGACAGAAGCCTCTACGAGCAGTACTTC; CDR3: CSATPDRSLYEQYF